This T cell receptor (beta chain) appears in the sequencing data of a study of follicular helper T cells after annual influenza vaccination. Overall study context: Sampling occurred days 0, 7 and 28 after each influenza vaccination.

The V segment lost 6 bases and the J segment 3 bases; nucleotides outside the gene matches: 6. Germline lookup yields CDR1 SQVTM and CDR2 ANQGSEA. CDR3 length: 13 residues. The time point denotes: 2015-2016 season, 7 days after influenza vaccination. Cells are cTfh (non-naive CD4+CXCR5+PD-1+), split by ICOS and CD38 into double-positive or double-negative. TCRB sequencing was done at Survey resolution level. Generated by immunoSEQ multiplex PCR, the TCRdb table keeps only in-frame clones and is missing some. Of about 800 clones listed, 70% to 85% are singletons. This sequence joins TRBV29-1 and TRBJ2-7; 9 bases line up with TRBD1. The sequencing here drew on CXCR5+ CD38+ circulating T follicular helper cells from blood, taken 7 days after influenza vaccination. The subset: circulating Tfh, non-naive CD4+CXCR5+PD-1+ (ICOS+CD38+ or ICOS-CD38-). This TCR derives from an adult who received the influenza vaccine. The CDR3 protein is CSVAGTGSYEQYF. Written as DNA, the CDR3 is TGCAGCGTGGCCGGGACAGGGAGCTACGAGCAGTACTTC.